This T cell receptor beta chain was obtained from a study of technical replicates of blood from several donors. Sequenced by immunoSEQ multiplex PCR; TCRdb stores in-frame clones only, minus some. The sample has 75,000 to 100,000 clones, roughly 95% seen once. Sequences were obtained from T cells isolated from PBMCs. The source is a human donor in good health.

This chain's CDR3 is CASCEYRASEAFF. CDR3 DNA sequence: TGTGCCAGCTGCGAATACAGGGCTAGTGAAGCTTTCTTT. The rearrangement uses TRBV6-5 and TRBJ1-1, with a tentative D call TRBD1 (6 bases). The CDR3 covers 13 residues. Germline V gene lookup returns CDR1 MNHEY and CDR2 SVGAGI. Trimming took off 8 bases at V and 7 bases at J, with 17 bases between the two ends.